This T cell receptor beta chain was found in a study of T-cell reconstitution after alpha-beta-depleted transplantation in children. During its preparation, the TCRbeta library received unique molecular identifiers. TCRdb analysed the PCR reads with MiXCR anew, one entry per CDR3 protein. The sample lists around 600,000 distinct CDR3 sequences; 16% were seen once. The germline V gene encodes CDR1 SGHTA and CDR2 FQGNSA. The CDR3 has 15 residues. J lost 3 bases, V lost 5 bases, and 6 bases had no gene match. The table lists this clonotype with many counts. The starting material was PBMCs from the stem cell graft donor, obtained from the stem cell graft. The chain uses TRBV7-2 and TRBJ1-1, with 10 nucleotides matching TRBD1. The receptor was isolated from a human donor who donated a stem cell graft to a child with acute myeloid leukemia. CDR3: CASSADRGQDTEAFF. The CDR3 nucleotides read TGTGCCAGCAGCGCTGACAGGGGGCAGGACACTGAAGCTTTCTTT.